These 4 T cell receptor beta chains came from one sample sequenced in a study of T cells after yellow fever vaccination. TCRdb passed the 5' RACE reads through MiXCR, listing each CDR3 protein once. The data show more than 300,000 distinct CDR3 sequences, around 6.8% seen once. The material sequenced was PBMCs, taken roughly 46 days after the first yellow fever vaccination. Receptors originate from a young man who received the YFV17D yellow fever vaccine.

This clonotype was seen many times. The V and J genes are TRBV7-9 and TRBJ2-7; D unclear. V lost 3 bases and J lost 2, with 11 bases in between. The CDR3 runs 14 residues. Per germline, CDR1 SEHNR and CDR2 FQNEAQ (reference sequence). For the CDR3, the DNA is TGTGCCAGCAGCTTCCGGGTTCTACCCTACGAGCAGTACGTC. This codes for CASSFRVLPYEQYV.

This clonotype has more than one count but fewer than ten. V usage is TRBV20-1 and J usage is TRBJ2-5; no firm D call. The germline CDR1 and CDR2 sequences are DFQATT and SNEGSKA (reference sequence). V was pared by 0 bases and J by 0 bases, with 11 bases between. CDR3 size: 15 residues. The CDR3: CSAREGIGYQETQYF. The CDR3 DNA sequence: TGCAGTGCTAGAGAGGGAATAGGGTACCAAGAGACCCAGTACTTC.

Only one count was recorded for this clonotype. This chain connects TRBV7-2 to TRBJ2-1; the D gene is possibly TRBD2 (6 bases). Germline V gives CDR1 SGHTA, CDR2 FQGNSA. V was shortened by 3 bases and J by 6 bases, with 18 bases between the two germline ends. The CDR3 length is 16 residues. CDR3 coding DNA: TGTGCCAGCAGCTTCAGCGGGCTGGGCCCCTGCAATGAGCAGTTCTTC. It codes for CASSFSGLGPCNEQFF.

This chain joins TRBV29-1 and TRBJ1-2; unclear D gene. CDR1 SQVTM and CDR2 ANQGSEA come from the germline V gene. V gave up 8 bases and J gave up 1 base, with 11 bases separating them. The CDR3 loop spans 12 amino acids. The CDR3 loop reads CSPWVLNYGYTF. For the CDR3, the DNA is TGCAGCCCATGGGTCCTTAACTATGGCTACACCTTC.